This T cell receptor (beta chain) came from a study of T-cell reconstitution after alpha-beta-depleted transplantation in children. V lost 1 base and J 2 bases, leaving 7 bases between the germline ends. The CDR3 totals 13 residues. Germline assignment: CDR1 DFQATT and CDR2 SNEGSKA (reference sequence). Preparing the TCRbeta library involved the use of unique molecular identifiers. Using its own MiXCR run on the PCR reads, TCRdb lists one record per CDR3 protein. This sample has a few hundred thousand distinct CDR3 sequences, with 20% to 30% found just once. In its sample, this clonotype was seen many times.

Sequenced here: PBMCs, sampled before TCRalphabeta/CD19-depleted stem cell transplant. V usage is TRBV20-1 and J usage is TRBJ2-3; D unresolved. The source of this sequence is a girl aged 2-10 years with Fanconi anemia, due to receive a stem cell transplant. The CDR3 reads CSARVDNTDTQYF. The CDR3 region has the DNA TGCAGTGCTAGAGTCGACAACACAGATACGCAGTATTTT.